This T cell receptor beta chain was documented in a study of blood T cell repertoires in COVID-19 (dated by TCRdb to about 2020). For the study in its entirety: Samples covering the acute and convalescent phases of COVID-19 were provided by collaborators in the United States, Italy and Spain. The material from the prospective study consisted of cDNA or gDNA derived from T cells, B-cell-depleted T cells, or PBMCs. The dataset comprised deeply sampled blood TCRbeta repertoires from subjects exposed to, actively infected with, or recovered from COVID-19. A freely available public database, intended as a resource for researchers studying the immune response to SARS-CoV-2, is where the repertoires were released. Samples came from the ongoing ImmuneRACE study (first 160 participants) plus 1,254 subjects from 6 global collaborators. A de-identified subject ID, COVID-19 status, age in years and sex were almost always included in the sample metadata. Where HLA class I and class II types were available, the types were taken from metadata supplied by the sample provider, not from assay-based typing. What the study reported, not specific to this receptor: The quantity of clinical and demographic metadata differed by source and by participant and was supplied without curation.

V and J are truncated by 6 bases and 3 bases respectively, leaving an intervening sequence of 5 bases. The CDR3 runs 11 amino acids, cysteine and phenylalanine included. Of the read, only the CDR3 DNA is kept; its 33 bases are in frame from base 1. From a lookup of the germline V gene, CDR1 and CDR2 are MNHEY and SVGAGI. Each collaborating institution followed its own protocols to collect whole blood in K2EDTA tubes. For TCRbeta analysis, collaborators shipped samples in one of three forms: frozen whole blood, isolated PBMCs, or DNA extracted from either of those sample types. A note on this clone: Its binding antigen is unknown. Base qualities are not provided; no much larger clone lies one nucleotide away. In the same sample, other DNA sequences code for this CDR3.

The immunoSEQ Assay, a bias-controlled multiplex PCR, was used to amplify TCRbeta CDR3 regions from genomic DNA. The authors' analysis ran thus. Nucleated cell counts per sample were estimated from amplification of reference gene primers within the assay. To quantify the absolute abundance of each unique TCRbeta CDR3 rearrangement, sequence reads were collapsed and filtered. For each sample, productive Simpson clonality was calculated as the square root of Simpson's diversity index over productive rearrangements. Imported from immuneACCESS, the table was reduced by TCRdb to in-frame sequences with V and J called. These copies leave out some clones; in studies compared against another copy, an unresolved V gene accounts for under half, and the cause of the remainder is not known. That table supplies the V and J calls and clone size; D and trimming were determined from the DNA. The sample table holds more than 200,000 clones, of which 87% were seen once. The ten largest clones add up to 3% of the sample.

The V and J genes are TRBV6-5 and TRBJ1-1; the D gene lacks a confident call. The sequence was obtained from a man in his late teens or twenties with active or convalescent COVID-19. The specimen sequenced was peripheral blood. The nucleotides are TGTGCCAGCAGCCGCGACACTGAAGCTTTCTTT. This encodes CASSRDTEAFF.